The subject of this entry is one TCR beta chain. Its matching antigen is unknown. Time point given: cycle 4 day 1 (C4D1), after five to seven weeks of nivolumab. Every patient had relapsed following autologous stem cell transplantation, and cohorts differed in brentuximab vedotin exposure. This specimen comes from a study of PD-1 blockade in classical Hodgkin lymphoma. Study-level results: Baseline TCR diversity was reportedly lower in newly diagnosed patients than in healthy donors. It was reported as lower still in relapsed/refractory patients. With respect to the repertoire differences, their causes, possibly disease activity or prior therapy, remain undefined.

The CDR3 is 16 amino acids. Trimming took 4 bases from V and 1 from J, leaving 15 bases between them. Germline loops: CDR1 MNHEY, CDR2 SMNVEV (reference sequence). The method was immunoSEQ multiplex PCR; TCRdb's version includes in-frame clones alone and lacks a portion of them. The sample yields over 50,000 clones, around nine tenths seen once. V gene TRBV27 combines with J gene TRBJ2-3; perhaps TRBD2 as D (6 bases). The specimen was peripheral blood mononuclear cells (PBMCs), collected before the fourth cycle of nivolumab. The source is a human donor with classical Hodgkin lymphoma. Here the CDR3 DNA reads TGTGCCAGCAGTTCTCGCCGGACTACAGGCACAGATACGCAGTATTTT. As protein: CASSSRRTTGTDTQYF.